This T cell receptor beta chain was obtained from a study of T cells in Graves' hyperthyroidism and ophthalmopathy. The CDR3 contains 17 residues. Trimming removed 4 bases from V and 1 base from J, with 19 bases in between. CDR1 is MGHRA, CDR2 YSYEKL, per germline. Whole-study results and caveats: The model identified upcoming ophthalmopathy a median 6.5 months ahead of onset.

Comment on this clonotype: The antigen remains undetermined.

RNA transcripts provided the source from which TCR beta CDR3 regions were amplified. The HTBI primer set drove a first-round RT-PCR of the TCR CDR3. One entry per CDR3 protein results from TCRdb running MiXCR on the multiplex PCR reads. The sample lists a few hundred thousand distinct CDR3 sequences; around 20% were seen once. The chain links TRBV4-1 to TRBJ1-1; D is unclear. The sequence derives from a man aged 18-30 years with Graves' hyperthyroidism. Sequencing was carried out using blood. The CDR3 DNA is TGCGCCAGCAGCCCCAAGATTTTTGTTTATCAGAACACTGAAGCTTTCTTT. It codes for CASSPKIFVYQNTEAFF.